Listed below are T cell receptor beta chains from one sample, sequenced in a study of CD8+CD57+ T cells in acquired aplastic anemia. TCRdb re-called the reads with MiXCR, one entry per CDR3 protein. The sample shows over 150,000 distinct CDR3 sequences, 48% of them seen only once. The specimen sequenced was sorted CD4+, CD8+, or CD8+CD57+ T cells (not recorded which) from PBMCs. The receptors come from a human donor with aplastic anemia. Both conserved end residues are part of each CDR3. The order of the fields is clone size, D gene, J gene, V gene, CDR3 protein, CDR3 DNA. The D gene is left open where the match is weak. The listing skips clone size in some rows; elsewhere it reads once, few, many or a size class.

abundance: once
d_gene: .
j_gene: TRBJ1-2
v_gene: TRBV20-1
CDR3aa: CSVFAGGPHGYTF
CDR3nt: TGCAGTGTATTCGCGGGGGGACCCCATGGCTACACCTTC

abundance: .
d_gene: TRBD2
j_gene: TRBJ2-2
v_gene: TRBV20-1
CDR3aa: CSAKAGTTNTGELFF
CDR3nt: TGCAGTGCTAAGGCCGGGACTACCAACACCGGGGAGCTGTTTTTT

abundance: .
d_gene: TRBD1
j_gene: TRBJ1-5
v_gene: TRBV4-2
CDR3aa: CASSTGTGGTYSNQPQHF
CDR3nt: TGTGCCAGCAGCACCGGGACAGGTGGGACTTATAGCAATCAGCCCCAGCATTTT

abundance: once
d_gene: TRBD1
j_gene: TRBJ2-1
v_gene: TRBV10-1
CDR3aa: CASSEWTGGENEQFF
CDR3nt: TGCGCCAGCAGTGAGTGGACAGGGGGCGAAAATGAGCAGTTCTTC

abundance: few
d_gene: .
j_gene: TRBJ1-2
v_gene: TRBV28
CDR3aa: CASQWPGQSYGYTF
CDR3nt: TGTGCCAGCCAATGGCCCGGACAGAGCTATGGCTACACCTTC

abundance: .
d_gene: .
j_gene: TRBJ2-7
v_gene: TRBV13
CDR3aa: CASSRGTFDEQYF
CDR3nt: TGTGCCAGCAGCCGAGGGACATTCGACGAGCAGTACTTC

abundance: .
d_gene: TRBD1
j_gene: TRBJ2-3
v_gene: TRBV6-1
CDR3aa: CASRAGTGGPDTQYF
CDR3nt: TGTGCCAGCAGGGCCGGGACAGGGGGCCCAGATACGCAGTATTTT

abundance: many
d_gene: TRBD1
j_gene: TRBJ2-2
v_gene: TRBV2
CDR3aa: CATTRDRGRGELFF
CDR3nt: TGTGCCACCACCCGGGACAGGGGGCGCGGGGAGCTGTTTTTT

abundance: .
d_gene: .
j_gene: TRBJ1-1
v_gene: TRBV2
CDR3aa: CASSEGPEAFF
CDR3nt: TGTGCCAGCAGTGAAGGACCTGAAGCTTTCTTT

abundance: .
d_gene: .
j_gene: TRBJ2-5
v_gene: TRBV29-1
CDR3aa: CSVGDGVALETQYF
CDR3nt: TGCAGCGTTGGAGATGGTGTGGCATTAGAGACCCAGTACTTC

abundance: .
d_gene: TRBD2
j_gene: TRBJ2-5
v_gene: TRBV2
CDR3aa: CASSPTSGGARETQYF
CDR3nt: TGTGCCAGCAGTCCCACTAGCGGGGGGGCCAGAGAGACCCAGTACTTC

abundance: many
d_gene: .
j_gene: TRBJ2-1
v_gene: TRBV12-3/TRBV12-4
CDR3aa: CASSLPSHEQFF
CDR3nt: TGTGCCAGCAGTCTGCCGAGCCATGAGCAGTTCTTC

abundance: once
d_gene: TRBD1
j_gene: TRBJ1-2
v_gene: TRBV20-1
CDR3aa: CSARDRMTGSHGYTF
CDR3nt: TGCAGTGCTAGAGATCGGATGACAGGGTCCCATGGCTACACCTTC

abundance: few
d_gene: TRBD2
j_gene: TRBJ2-3
v_gene: TRBV9
CDR3aa: CANSGGLAGVTDTQYF
CDR3nt: TGTGCCAACAGCGGCGGACTAGCGGGGGTCACAGATACGCAGTATTTT

abundance: many
d_gene: .
j_gene: TRBJ1-1
v_gene: TRBV20-1
CDR3aa: CSAVRGLDTEAFF
CDR3nt: TGCAGTGCTGTGAGGGGATTGGACACTGAAGCTTTCTTT

abundance: .
d_gene: .
j_gene: TRBJ1-1
v_gene: TRBV20-1
CDR3aa: CSAPPGEDRKAFF
CDR3nt: TGCAGTGCGCCCCCGGGAGAAGACCGTAAAGCTTTCTTT

abundance: many
d_gene: .
j_gene: TRBJ1-2
v_gene: TRBV12-3/TRBV12-4
CDR3aa: CASSYDSTYGYTF
CDR3nt: TGTGCCAGCAGTTATGACAGCACCTATGGCTACACCTTC

abundance: few
d_gene: TRBD1
j_gene: TRBJ1-2
v_gene: TRBV7-6
CDR3aa: CASSSEGARGYTF
CDR3nt: TGTGCCAGCAGCTCCGAGGGGGCGCGTGGCTACACCTTC

abundance: .
d_gene: TRBD1
j_gene: TRBJ1-5
v_gene: TRBV24-1
CDR3aa: CATSRDRLNQPQHF
CDR3nt: TGTGCCACCAGTCGGGACAGACTCAATCAGCCCCAGCATTTT

abundance: few
d_gene: TRBD1
j_gene: TRBJ1-6
v_gene: TRBV2
CDR3aa: CASSDRGQGSPLHF
CDR3nt: TGTGCCAGCAGCGACAGGGGGCAGGGTTCACCCCTCCACTTT

abundance: many
d_gene: .
j_gene: TRBJ1-5
v_gene: TRBV19
CDR3aa: CASSMTGSQGPQHF
CDR3nt: TGTGCCAGTAGTATGACGGGGTCTCAAGGGCCCCAGCATTTT

abundance: few
d_gene: .
j_gene: TRBJ2-7
v_gene: TRBV7-9
CDR3aa: CAVHRGGYEQYF
CDR3nt: TGTGCCGTCCACAGGGGGGGCTACGAGCAGTACTTC

abundance: many
d_gene: TRBD2
j_gene: TRBJ2-3
v_gene: TRBV5-1
CDR3aa: CASSPGLGADTQYF
CDR3nt: TGCGCCAGCAGCCCGGGACTAGGTGCAGATACGCAGTATTTT

abundance: few
d_gene: TRBD1
j_gene: TRBJ2-7
v_gene: TRBV19
CDR3aa: CASSIGTGGRYEQYF
CDR3nt: TGTGCCAGTAGTATTGGGACAGGGGGGCGCTACGAGCAGTACTTC

abundance: .
d_gene: .
j_gene: TRBJ2-1
v_gene: TRBV24-1
CDR3aa: CATTGGQYNEQFF
CDR3nt: TGTGCCACCACAGGGGGGCAATACAATGAGCAGTTCTTC

abundance: many
d_gene: .
j_gene: TRBJ1-1
v_gene: TRBV5-1
CDR3aa: CASFVGRGNTEAFF
CDR3nt: TGCGCCAGCTTTGTAGGGCGGGGAAACACTGAAGCTTTCTTT

abundance: many
d_gene: .
j_gene: TRBJ1-4
v_gene: TRBV7-8
CDR3aa: CASSPRRLAGNEKLFF
CDR3nt: TGTGCCAGCAGCCCCCGACGACTGGCCGGGAATGAAAAACTGTTTTTT

abundance: many
d_gene: .
j_gene: TRBJ1-6
v_gene: TRBV19
CDR3aa: CASSIEGGDNSPLHF
CDR3nt: TGTGCCAGTAGTATAGAGGGCGGGGATAATTCACCCCTCCACTTT

abundance: few
d_gene: .
j_gene: TRBJ1-6
v_gene: TRBV15
CDR3aa: CATSREEYNSPLHF
CDR3nt: TGTGCCACCAGCAGAGAAGAATATAATTCACCCCTCCACTTT

abundance: many
d_gene: .
j_gene: TRBJ2-3
v_gene: TRBV12-3/TRBV12-4
CDR3aa: CASRAGVPDTQYF
CDR3nt: TGTGCCAGCAGGGCAGGGGTCCCAGATACGCAGTATTTT

abundance: .
d_gene: TRBD1
j_gene: TRBJ2-1
v_gene: TRBV24-1
CDR3aa: CATSDPRTGVSYNEQFF
CDR3nt: TGTGCCACCAGTGACCCAAGGACAGGGGTTTCCTACAATGAGCAGTTCTTC

abundance: few
d_gene: .
j_gene: TRBJ2-3
v_gene: TRBV28
CDR3aa: CASSFNSPYTDTQYF
CDR3nt: TGTGCCAGCAGTTTTAACAGCCCGTACACAGATACGCAGTATTTT

abundance: few
d_gene: TRBD2
j_gene: TRBJ2-3
v_gene: TRBV20-1
CDR3aa: CSALLAGGHTDTQYF
CDR3nt: TGCAGTGCTTTACTAGCGGGGGGGCACACAGATACGCAGTATTTT

abundance: few
d_gene: .
j_gene: TRBJ1-1
v_gene: TRBV27
CDR3aa: CASSFRSGTEAFF
CDR3nt: TGTGCCAGCAGTTTCCGGTCGGGCACTGAAGCTTTCTTT

abundance: many
d_gene: .
j_gene: TRBJ2-1
v_gene: TRBV25-1
CDR3aa: CASSEIQGNNEQFF
CDR3nt: TGTGCCAGCAGTGAAATTCAGGGAAACAATGAGCAGTTCTTC

abundance: .
d_gene: .
j_gene: TRBJ1-1
v_gene: TRBV5-1
CDR3aa: CASSLDRAFDMNTEAFF
CDR3nt: TGCGCCAGCAGCTTGGACAGGGCTTTTGACATGAACACTGAAGCTTTCTTT

abundance: few
d_gene: .
j_gene: TRBJ1-5
v_gene: TRBV7-8
CDR3aa: CASSWGSNQPQHF
CDR3nt: TGTGCCAGCAGCTGGGGCAGCAATCAGCCCCAGCATTTT

abundance: few
d_gene: TRBD1
j_gene: TRBJ2-1
v_gene: TRBV4-1
CDR3aa: CASSQGSGTGGREQFF
CDR3nt: TGCGCCAGCAGCCAAGGTTCCGGGACAGGGGGCAGGGAGCAGTTCTTC

abundance: .
d_gene: .
j_gene: TRBJ2-5
v_gene: TRBV7-2
CDR3aa: CASSPVGGHSVEIRYF
CDR3nt: TGTGCCAGCAGCCCAGTAGGAGGGCATTCGGTGGAGATCCGGTACTTC

abundance: .
d_gene: .
j_gene: TRBJ2-7
v_gene: TRBV2
CDR3aa: CASKSERSVYEQYF
CDR3nt: TGTGCCAGCAAATCAGAGCGCAGTGTCTACGAGCAGTACTTC

abundance: .
d_gene: .
j_gene: TRBJ1-1
v_gene: TRBV5-5
CDR3aa: CASSTETGVNTEAFF
CDR3nt: TGTGCCAGCAGCACAGAAACTGGCGTGAACACTGAAGCTTTCTTT

abundance: many
d_gene: .
j_gene: TRBJ1-1
v_gene: TRBV7-3
CDR3aa: CASSWTVNTEAFF
CDR3nt: TGTGCCAGCAGCTGGACAGTGAACACTGAAGCTTTCTTT

abundance: .
d_gene: TRBD1
j_gene: TRBJ1-4
v_gene: TRBV29-1
CDR3aa: CSVGRTGYEKLFF
CDR3nt: TGCAGCGTGGGGAGGACAGGTTATGAAAAACTGTTTTTT

abundance: .
d_gene: .
j_gene: TRBJ2-2
v_gene: TRBV24-1
CDR3aa: CATSDPLNTGELFF
CDR3nt: TGTGCCACCAGTGATCCGCTGAACACCGGGGAGCTGTTTTTT

abundance: many
d_gene: .
j_gene: TRBJ1-1
v_gene: TRBV19
CDR3aa: CASKRVEGANTEAFF
CDR3nt: TGTGCCAGTAAGAGAGTTGAAGGGGCGAACACTGAAGCTTTCTTT

abundance: many
d_gene: .
j_gene: TRBJ2-7
v_gene: TRBV18
CDR3aa: CASSRGAYEQYF
CDR3nt: TGTGCCAGCTCACGGGGGGCCTACGAGCAGTACTTC

abundance: .
d_gene: TRBD2
j_gene: TRBJ2-5
v_gene: TRBV25-1
CDR3aa: CASSYLGLAVETQYF
CDR3nt: TGTGCCAGCAGTTATCTGGGACTAGCGGTAGAGACCCAGTACTTC

abundance: few
d_gene: .
j_gene: TRBJ1-5
v_gene: TRBV2
CDR3aa: CASRRRQVFNQPQHF
CDR3nt: TGTGCCAGCAGACGTAGACAGGTGTTCAATCAGCCCCAGCATTTT

abundance: .
d_gene: .
j_gene: TRBJ2-7
v_gene: TRBV10-3
CDR3aa: CATKPGGQAYEQYF
CDR3nt: TGTGCCACTAAGCCCGGGGGGCAGGCCTACGAGCAGTACTTC

abundance: .
d_gene: TRBD2
j_gene: TRBJ2-7
v_gene: TRBV10-3
CDR3aa: CAITSGDSYEQYF
CDR3nt: TGTGCCATCACTAGCGGGGACTCCTACGAGCAGTACTTC

abundance: many
d_gene: .
j_gene: TRBJ2-5
v_gene: TRBV7-6
CDR3aa: CASSPGQKGTQYF
CDR3nt: TGTGCCAGCAGCCCCGGACAGAAGGGGACCCAGTACTTC

abundance: .
d_gene: .
j_gene: TRBJ2-7
v_gene: TRBV24-1
CDR3aa: CATSDSRLAEQYF
CDR3nt: TGTGCCACCAGTGATTCCAGGCTTGCGGAGCAGTACTTC

abundance: once
d_gene: .
j_gene: TRBJ1-2
v_gene: TRBV7-3
CDR3aa: CASSPSGVTVGNYGYTF
CDR3nt: TGTGCCAGCAGCCCAAGTGGGGTCACGGTGGGAAACTATGGCTACACCTTC

abundance: .
d_gene: .
j_gene: TRBJ1-2
v_gene: TRBV15
CDR3aa: CATSRDAYGYTF
CDR3nt: TGTGCCACCAGCCGGGACGCCTATGGCTACACCTTC

abundance: .
d_gene: .
j_gene: TRBJ1-5
v_gene: TRBV10-3
CDR3aa: CAVSQTGSNQPQHF
CDR3nt: TGTGCCGTCAGCCAGACAGGTAGCAATCAGCCCCAGCATTTT

abundance: .
d_gene: .
j_gene: TRBJ2-2
v_gene: TRBV19
CDR3aa: CASSILVTGELFF
CDR3nt: TGTGCCAGTAGTATCCTGGTAACCGGGGAGCTGTTTTTT

abundance: .
d_gene: TRBD2
j_gene: TRBJ2-5
v_gene: TRBV12-3/TRBV12-4
CDR3aa: CASSLLAGNEQYF
CDR3nt: TGTGCCAGCAGCTTACTAGCGGGCAATGAGCAGTACTTC